This entry concerns a single T cell receptor (beta chain). Method: immunoSEQ multiplex PCR; TCRdb's copy keeps in-frame clones and lacks some. This sample has 120,000 to 150,000 clones, with approximately 89% found just once. These data come from a study of T cell responses to AZD1222 COVID-19 vaccine. The V gene's germline CDR1 is SGHTA and CDR2 FQGNSA. With V trimmed by 5 bases and J by 3 bases, 2 bases remained unmatched. The CDR3 sequence is 14 residues long. This receptor was identified in an adult in good health. The chain has TRBV7-2 and TRBJ2-7; 12 nucleotides line up with TRBD2. Here the sequenced sample was peripheral blood, taken on day 0 of AZD1222 vaccination. CDR3 DNA: TGTGCCAGCAGCATGACTAGCGGGGGCTACGAGCAGTACTTC. This codes for CASSMTSGGYEQYF.